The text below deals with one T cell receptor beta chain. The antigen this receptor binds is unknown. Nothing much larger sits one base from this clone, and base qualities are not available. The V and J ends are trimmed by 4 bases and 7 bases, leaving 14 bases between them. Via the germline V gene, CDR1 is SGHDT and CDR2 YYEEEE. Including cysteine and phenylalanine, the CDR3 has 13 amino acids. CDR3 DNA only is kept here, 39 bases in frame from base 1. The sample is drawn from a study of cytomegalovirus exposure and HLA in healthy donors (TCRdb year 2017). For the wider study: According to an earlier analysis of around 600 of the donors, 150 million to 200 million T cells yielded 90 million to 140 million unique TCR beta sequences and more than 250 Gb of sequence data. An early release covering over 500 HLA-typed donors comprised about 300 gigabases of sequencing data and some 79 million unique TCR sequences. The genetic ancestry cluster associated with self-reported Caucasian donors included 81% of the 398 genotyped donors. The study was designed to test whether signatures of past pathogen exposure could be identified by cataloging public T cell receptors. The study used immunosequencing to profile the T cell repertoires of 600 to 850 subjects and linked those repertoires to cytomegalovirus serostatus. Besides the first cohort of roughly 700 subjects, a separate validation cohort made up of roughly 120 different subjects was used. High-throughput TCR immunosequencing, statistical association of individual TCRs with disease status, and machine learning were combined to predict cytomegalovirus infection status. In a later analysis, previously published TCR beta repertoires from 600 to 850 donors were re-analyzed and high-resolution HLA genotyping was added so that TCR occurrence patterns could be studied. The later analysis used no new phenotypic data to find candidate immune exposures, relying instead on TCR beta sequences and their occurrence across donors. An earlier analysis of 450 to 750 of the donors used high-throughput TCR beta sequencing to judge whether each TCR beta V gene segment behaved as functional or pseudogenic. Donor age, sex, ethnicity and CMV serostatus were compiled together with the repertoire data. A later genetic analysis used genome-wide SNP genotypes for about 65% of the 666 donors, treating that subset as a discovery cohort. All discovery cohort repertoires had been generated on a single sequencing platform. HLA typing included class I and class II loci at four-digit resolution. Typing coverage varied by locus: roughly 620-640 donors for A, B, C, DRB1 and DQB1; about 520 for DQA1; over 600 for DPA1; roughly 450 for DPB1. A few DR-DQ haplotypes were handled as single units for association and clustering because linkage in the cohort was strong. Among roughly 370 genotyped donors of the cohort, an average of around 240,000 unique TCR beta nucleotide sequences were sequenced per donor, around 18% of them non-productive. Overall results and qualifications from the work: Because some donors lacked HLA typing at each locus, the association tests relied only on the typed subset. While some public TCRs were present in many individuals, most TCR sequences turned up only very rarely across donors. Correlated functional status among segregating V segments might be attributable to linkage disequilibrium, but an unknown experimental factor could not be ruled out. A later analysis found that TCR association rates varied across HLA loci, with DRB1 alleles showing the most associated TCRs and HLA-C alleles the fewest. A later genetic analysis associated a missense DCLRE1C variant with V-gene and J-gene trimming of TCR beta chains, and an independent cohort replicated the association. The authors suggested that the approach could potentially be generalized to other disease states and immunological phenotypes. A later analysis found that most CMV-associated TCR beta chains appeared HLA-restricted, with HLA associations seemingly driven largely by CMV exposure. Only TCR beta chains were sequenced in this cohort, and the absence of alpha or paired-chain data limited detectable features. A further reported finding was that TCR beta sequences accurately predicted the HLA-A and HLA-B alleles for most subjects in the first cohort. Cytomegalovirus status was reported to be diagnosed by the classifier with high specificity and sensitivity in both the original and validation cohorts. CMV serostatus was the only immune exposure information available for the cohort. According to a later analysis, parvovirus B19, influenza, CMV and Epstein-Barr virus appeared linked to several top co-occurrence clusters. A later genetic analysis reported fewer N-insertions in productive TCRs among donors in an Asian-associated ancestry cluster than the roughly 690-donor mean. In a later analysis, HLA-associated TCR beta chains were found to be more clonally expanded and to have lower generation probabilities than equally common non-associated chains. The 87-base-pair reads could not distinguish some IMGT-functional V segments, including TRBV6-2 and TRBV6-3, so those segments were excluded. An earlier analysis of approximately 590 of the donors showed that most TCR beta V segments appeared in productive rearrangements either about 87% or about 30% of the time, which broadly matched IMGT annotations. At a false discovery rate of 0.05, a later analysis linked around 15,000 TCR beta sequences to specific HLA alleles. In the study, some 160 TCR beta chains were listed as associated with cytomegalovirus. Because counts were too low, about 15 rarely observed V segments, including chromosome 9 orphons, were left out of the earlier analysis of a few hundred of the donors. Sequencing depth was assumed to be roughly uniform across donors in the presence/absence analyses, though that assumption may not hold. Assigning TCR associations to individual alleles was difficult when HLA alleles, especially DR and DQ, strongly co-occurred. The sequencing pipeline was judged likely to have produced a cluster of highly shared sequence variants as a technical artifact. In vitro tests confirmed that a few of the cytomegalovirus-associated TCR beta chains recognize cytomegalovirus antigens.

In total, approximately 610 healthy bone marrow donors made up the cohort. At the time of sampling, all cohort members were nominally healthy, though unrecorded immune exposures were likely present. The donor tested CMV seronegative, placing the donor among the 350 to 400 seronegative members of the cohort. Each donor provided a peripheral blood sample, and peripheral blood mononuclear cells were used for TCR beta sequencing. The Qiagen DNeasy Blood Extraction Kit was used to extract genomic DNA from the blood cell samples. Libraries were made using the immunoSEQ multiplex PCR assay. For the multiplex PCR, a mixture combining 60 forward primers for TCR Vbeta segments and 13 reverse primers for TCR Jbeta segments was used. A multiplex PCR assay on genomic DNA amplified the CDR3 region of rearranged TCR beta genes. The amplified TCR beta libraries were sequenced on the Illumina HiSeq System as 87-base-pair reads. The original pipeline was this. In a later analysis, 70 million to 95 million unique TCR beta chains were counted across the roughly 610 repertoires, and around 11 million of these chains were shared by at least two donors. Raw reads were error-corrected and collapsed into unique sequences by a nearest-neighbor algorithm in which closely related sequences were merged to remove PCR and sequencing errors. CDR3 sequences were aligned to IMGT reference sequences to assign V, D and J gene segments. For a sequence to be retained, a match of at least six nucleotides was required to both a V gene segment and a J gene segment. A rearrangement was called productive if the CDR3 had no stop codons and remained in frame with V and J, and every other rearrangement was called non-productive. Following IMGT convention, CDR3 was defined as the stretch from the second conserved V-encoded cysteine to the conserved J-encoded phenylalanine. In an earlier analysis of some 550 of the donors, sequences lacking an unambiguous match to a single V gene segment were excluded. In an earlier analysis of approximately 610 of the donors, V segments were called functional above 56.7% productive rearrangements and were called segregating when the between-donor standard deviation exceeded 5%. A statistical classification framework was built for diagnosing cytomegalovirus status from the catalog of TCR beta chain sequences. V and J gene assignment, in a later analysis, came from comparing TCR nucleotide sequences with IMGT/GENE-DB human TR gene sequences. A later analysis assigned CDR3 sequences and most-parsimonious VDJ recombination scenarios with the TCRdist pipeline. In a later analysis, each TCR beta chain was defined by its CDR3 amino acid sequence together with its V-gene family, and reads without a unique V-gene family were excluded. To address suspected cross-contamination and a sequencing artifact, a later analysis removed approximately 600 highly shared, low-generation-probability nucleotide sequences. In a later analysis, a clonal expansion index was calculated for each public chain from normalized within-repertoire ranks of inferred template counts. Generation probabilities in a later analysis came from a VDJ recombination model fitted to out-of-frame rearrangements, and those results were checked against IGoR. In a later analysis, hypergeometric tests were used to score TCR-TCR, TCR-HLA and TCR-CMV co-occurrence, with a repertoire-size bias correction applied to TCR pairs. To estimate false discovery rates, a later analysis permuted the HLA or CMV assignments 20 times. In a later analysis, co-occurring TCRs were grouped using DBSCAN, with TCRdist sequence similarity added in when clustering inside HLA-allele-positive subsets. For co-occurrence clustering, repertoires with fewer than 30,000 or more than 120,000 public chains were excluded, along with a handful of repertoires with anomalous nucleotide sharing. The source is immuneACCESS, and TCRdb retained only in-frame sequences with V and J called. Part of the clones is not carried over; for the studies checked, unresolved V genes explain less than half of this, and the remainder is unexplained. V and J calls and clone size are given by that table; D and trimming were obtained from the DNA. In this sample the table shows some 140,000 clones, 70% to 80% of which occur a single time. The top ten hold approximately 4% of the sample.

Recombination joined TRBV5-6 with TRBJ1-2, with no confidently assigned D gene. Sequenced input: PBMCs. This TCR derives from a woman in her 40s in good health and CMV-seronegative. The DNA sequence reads TGTGCCAGCAGCCCCGCCGGGGTGCGTGGCTACACCTTC. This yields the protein CASSPAGVRGYTF.